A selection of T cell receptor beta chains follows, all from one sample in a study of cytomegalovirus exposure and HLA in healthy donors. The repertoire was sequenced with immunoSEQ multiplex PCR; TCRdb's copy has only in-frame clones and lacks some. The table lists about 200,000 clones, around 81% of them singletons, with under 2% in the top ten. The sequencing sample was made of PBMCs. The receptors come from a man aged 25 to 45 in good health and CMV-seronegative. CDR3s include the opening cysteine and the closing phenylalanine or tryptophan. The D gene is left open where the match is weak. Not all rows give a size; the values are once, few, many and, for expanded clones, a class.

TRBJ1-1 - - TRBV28 TGTGCCAGCAGCCCGGGGAGGATGGGGAACACTGAAGCTTTCTTT CASSPGRMGNTEAFF
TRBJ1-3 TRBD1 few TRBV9 TGTGCCAGCAGCGCTGAGGGGACAGGGGCTGGAAACACCATATATTTT CASSAEGTGAGNTIYF
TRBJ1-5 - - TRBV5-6 TGTGCCAGCACCGGAGGGGGAGGGGTTGGTCAGCCCCAGCATTTT CASTGGGGVGQPQHF
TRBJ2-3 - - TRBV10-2 TGCGCCAGCTCGTTAAAAGATACGCAGTATTTT CASSLKDTQYF
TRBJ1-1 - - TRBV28 TGTGCCAGCACCTGGGGGCAGAACACTGAAGCTTTCTTT CASTWGQNTEAFF
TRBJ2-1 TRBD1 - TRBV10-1 TGCGCCACCCAGACAGGGGGCACAGGACTCTACAATGAGCAGTTCTTC CATQTGGTGLYNEQFF
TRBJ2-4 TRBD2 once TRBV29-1 TGCAGCGTTGAGGGGACTAGTCCGGGACAGTACTTC CSVEGTSPGQYF
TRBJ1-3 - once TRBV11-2 TGTGCCAGCAGCTTAAACGGGAACTCTGGAAACATCATATATTTT CASSLNGNSGNIIYF
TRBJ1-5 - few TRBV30 TGTGCCTGGAGTCTTATCAATCAGCCCCAGCATTTT CAWSLINQPQHF
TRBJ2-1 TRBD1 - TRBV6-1 TGTGCCAGCAGGAAACAGGGGAGCTCCTACAATGAGCAGTTCTTC CASRKQGSSYNEQFF
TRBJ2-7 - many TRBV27 TGTGCCAGCAGTTTCACTTTCCCGTCGGGCGAGCAGTACTTC CASSFTFPSGEQYF
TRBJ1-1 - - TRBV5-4 TGTGCCAGCAACTTACCGAGTGGGTCGGGAACTGAAGCTTTCTTT CASNLPSGSGTEAFF
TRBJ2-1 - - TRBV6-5 TGTGCCAGCAGTTACTCGGACGGGGACTACAATGAGCAGTTCTTC CASSYSDGDYNEQFF
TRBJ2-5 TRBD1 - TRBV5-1 TGCGCCAGCAGCCCGGGACAGGGGAGAGGGGAGACCCAGTACTTC CASSPGQGRGETQYF
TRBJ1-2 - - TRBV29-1 TGCAGCGTCCTATACAGGGTTGGTGGCTACACCTTC CSVLYRVGGYTF
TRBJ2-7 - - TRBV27 TGTGCCAGCAGTTTAGCTAGCCTAGGAGAGCAGTACTTC CASSLASLGEQYF
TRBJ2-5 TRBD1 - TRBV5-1 TGCGCCAGCAGCCCGGGACAGCAAGAGACCCAGTACTTC CASSPGQQETQYF
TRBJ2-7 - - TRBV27 TGTGCCAGCAGTTCGCGGTATCCATCGCAAGTAGGCTACGAGCAGTACTTC CASSSRYPSQVGYEQYF
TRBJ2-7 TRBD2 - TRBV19 TGTGCCAGTAGTACCCAAACACACGGACTAGCGGGAGAGCTCCCCTACGAGCAGTACTTC CASSTQTHGLAGELPYEQYF
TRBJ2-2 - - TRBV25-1 TGTGCCAGCAGTGAACAGAAACCGACGAACACCGGGGAGCTGTTTTTT CASSEQKPTNTGELFF
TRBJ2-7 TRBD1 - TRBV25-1 TGTGCCAGCAGGGGGACAGGGGTCTACGAGCAGTACTTC CASRGTGVYEQYF
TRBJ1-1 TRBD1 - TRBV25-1 TGTGCCAGCAGTGACAGGGGGCGAGGGAACACTGAAGCTTTCTTT CASSDRGRGNTEAFF
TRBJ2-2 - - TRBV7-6 TGTGCCAGCAGCTCACCCCGGGGTAGCGGATACACCGGGGAGCTGTTTTTT CASSSPRGSGYTGELFF
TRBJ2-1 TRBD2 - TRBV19 TGTGCCAGTAGTCTCGGGAACGGGAGGGCCGATGAGCAGTTCTTC CASSLGNGRADEQFF
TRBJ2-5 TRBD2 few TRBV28 TGTGCCAGCATAGCGACTAGCGGGTACCAAGAGACCCAGTACTTC CASIATSGYQETQYF
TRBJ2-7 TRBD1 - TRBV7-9 TGTGCCAGCAGCGCACTGCGGGGACAGGGCGGAGACGAGCAGTACTTC CASSALRGQGGDEQYF
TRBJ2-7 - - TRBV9 TGTGCCAGCAGCGTAGGAACTAGCGAGCAGTACTTC CASSVGTSEQYF
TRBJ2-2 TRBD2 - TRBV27 TGTGCCAGCAGGGCTAGCGGGGCTCCGAACACCGGGGAGCTGTTTTTT CASRASGAPNTGELFF
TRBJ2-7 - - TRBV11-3 TGTGCCAGCAGCTTTCTCAGGACTACCGAGCAGTACTTC CASSFLRTTEQYF
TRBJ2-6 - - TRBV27 TGTGCCAGCAGTCACAGCTCTGGGGCCAACGTCCTGACTTTC CASSHSSGANVLTF
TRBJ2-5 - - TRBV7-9 TGTGCCAGCAGTTCTAGGGGCCCGGTTGAGACCCAGTACTTC CASSSRGPVETQYF
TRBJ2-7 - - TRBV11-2 TGTGCCAGCAGCTTAGTCGCAGGGGCGGATAGCTACGAGCAGTACTTC CASSLVAGADSYEQYF